This T cell receptor (beta chain) was sequenced for a study of blood T cell repertoires in COVID-19. Study-wide background: Material from acute and convalescent COVID-19 was sourced from the United States, Italy and Spain. PBMCs, B-cell-depleted T cells, or T cells provided the cDNA or gDNA that made up the material.

Germline lookup yields CDR1 MNHEY and CDR2 SVGAGI. Trimming took 7 bases from V and 5 from J, leaving 17 bases between them. The CDR3 consists of 15 residues. Source study methods: Cell counts per sample came from amplifying reference gene primers. The table came from immunoSEQ multiplex PCR; TCRdb's copy has only in-frame clones and leaves some out. The D gene and trimming were derived from the DNA, and the V and J assignments and clone size from that table. The sample shows about 190,000 clones, around 90% of them seen only once. The sample consisted of peripheral blood. The chain has TRBV6-5 and TRBJ1-4, with unresolved D. The receptor's source is a man aged 35 to 55 with active or convalescent COVID-19. In DNA form, the CDR3 reads TGTGCCAGCAAACTTAACAGCTATGGGAATGAAAAACTGTTTTTT. Translation gives CASKLNSYGNEKLFF.